This is a list of T cell receptor beta chains from one sample in a study of blood T cells in healthy people across ages. A single record per CDR3 protein comes from TCRdb applying MiXCR to the 5' RACE reads. In the table there are 1.5 million to 2 million distinct CDR3 sequences, roughly a third of which are singletons. The material sequenced was blood. Receptor source: a woman in her twenties or thirties in good health. Each CDR3 is given with its conserved first and last residue. D genes are given only for firm matches. Only some rows state a clone size, as once, few, many or a class for expanded clones.

cdr3_length d_call j_call clone_size v_call cdr3_nt cdr3_aa
17 TRBD2 TRBJ2-1 NA TRBV4-3 TGCGCCAGCAGCCAAACTAGCGGGGGGAGTTACAACAATGAGCAGTTCTTC CASSQTSGGSYNNEQFF
21 TRBD1 TRBJ2-4 NA TRBV27 TGTGCCAGCAGTAATGTGAGGCAGGGGGCGCACGGAACCTCATTCAAAAACATTCAGTACTTC CASSNVRQGAHGTSFKNIQYF
14 NA TRBJ2-7 few TRBV11-2 TGTGCCAGCAGCTTAGACAGGGTCGTATACGAGCAGTACTTC CASSLDRVVYEQYF
16 TRBD2 TRBJ2-1 few TRBV7-2 TGTGCCAGCAGCCCCTTGGCGGGAGTCTCCTACAATGAGCAGTTCTTC CASSPLAGVSYNEQFF
17 TRBD1 TRBJ2-5 few TRBV5-1 TGCGCCAGCAGCTTGCCCACCGGGACAGGGGAGTGGGAGACCCAGTACTTC CASSLPTGTGEWETQYF
12 NA TRBJ1-2 once TRBV2 TGTGCCAGCGGCAACAATAACTATGACTACACCTTC CASGNNNYDYTF
16 NA TRBJ2-3 NA TRBV6-6 TGTGCCAGCAGCCCCACCGGGCCCCGCAGCACAGATACGCAGTATTTT CASSPTGPRSTDTQYF
15 TRBD1 TRBJ2-3 NA TRBV11-3 TGTGCCAGCAGCACCAGCAGGGGGTACGCAGATACGCAGTATTTT CASSTSRGYADTQYF
13 NA TRBJ1-1 NA TRBV7-2 TGTGCCACCCGGGACCCACCGAACACTGAAGCTTTCTTT CATRDPPNTEAFF
14 NA TRBJ1-1 few TRBV29-1 TGCAGCGTCACGCCCGGGGCAGGGGAGACTGAAGCTTTCTTT CSVTPGAGETEAFF
14 NA TRBJ2-7 many TRBV6-6 TGTGCCAGCGGGTCAAGCGGGCTTTCCTACGAGCAGTACTTC CASGSSGLSYEQYF
12 NA TRBJ2-7 NA TRBV30 TGTGCCTGGACCCCGGCAGGGCTCGAGCAGTACTTC CAWTPAGLEQYF
13 NA TRBJ2-5 few TRBV20-1 TGCAGTGCTAGACCCCGGCCCCTCCTGGGGCAGTACTTC CSARPRPLLGQYF
16 TRBD2 TRBJ2-1 NA TRBV25-1 TGTGCCAGCAGGGGGGATGGCGGGAGGGCCTTTCAGGAGCAGTTCTTC CASRGDGGRAFQEQFF
15 TRBD2 TRBJ2-3 NA TRBV20-1 TGCAGTCCGAGGACTAGCGGGTTCGTCACAGATACGCAGTATTTT CSPRTSGFVTDTQYF
13 NA TRBJ2-7 NA TRBV20-1 TGCAGTGCTAGATCTGGCGCACCCTATGAGCAGTACTTC CSARSGAPYEQYF
14 NA TRBJ1-1 NA TRBV6-5 TGTGCCAGCAGTTACTCGACAGGTTGGACTGAAGCTTTCTTT CASSYSTGWTEAFF
15 TRBD2 TRBJ2-5 NA TRBV7-3 TGTGCCAGCAGTGTTGGGACTAGCGATCAAGAGACCCAGTACTTC CASSVGTSDQETQYF
12 NA TRBJ2-1 few TRBV7-9 TGTACCAGCAGCTCACAGGGTGGAGAGCAGTTCTTC CTSSSQGGEQFF
14 NA TRBJ2-4 few TRBV20-1 TGCAGTGTTAGTGAGCCGGGCCTCACAAACATTCAGTACTTC CSVSEPGLTNIQYF
13 NA TRBJ2-7 NA TRBV28 TGTGCTAGCAGTTTAAGGGTGAACGGCGAGCAGTACTTC CASSLRVNGEQYF
16 NA TRBJ2-7 few TRBV20-1 TGCAGTGCTAGAGATTCTCGGACGGGTTATTCCTACGAGCAGTACTTC CSARDSRTGYSYEQYF
13 TRBD1 TRBJ2-7 NA TRBV6-2/TRBV6-3 TGTGCCAGCGGACAGGGGGGACCCTACGAGCAGTACTTC CASGQGGPYEQYF
15 NA TRBJ2-5 NA TRBV5-1 TGCGCCAGCAGCCTCACCCTAGTAAAGGGGGAGACCCAGTACTTC CASSLTLVKGETQYF
15 NA TRBJ1-5 NA TRBV20-1 TGCAGTGCTAGAGATCGAGAGTATAGCAATCAGCCCCAGCATTTT CSARDREYSNQPQHF
11 NA TRBJ1-2 many TRBV20-1 TGCAGTGCCATCCATAACTATGGCTACACCTTC CSAIHNYGYTF
14 NA TRBJ1-2 NA TRBV27 TGTGTCAGCAGGGCCCAGCCCCTCGGAGGTGGCTACACCTTC CVSRAQPLGGGYTF
16 NA TRBJ2-4 few TRBV28 TGTGCCAGCAGTTTATCAGGGGACCTAGCCAAAAACATTCAGTACTTC CASSLSGDLAKNIQYF
11 NA TRBJ2-3 NA TRBV9 TGTGCCAGCAGCGAAGGGAATACGCAGTATTTT CASSEGNTQYF
15 TRBD2 TRBJ2-7 NA TRBV15 TGTGCCACCAGCAGAAAGACTAGCGGGAGGAACGAGCAGTACTTC CATSRKTSGRNEQYF
15 NA TRBJ2-1 few TRBV7-9 TGTGCCAGCAGCTTGGTCGGGGTAGCATACAATGAGCAGTTCTTC CASSLVGVAYNEQFF
13 NA TRBJ1-4 NA TRBV20-1 TGCAGTGCTAGTAAGGGAGAGGATGAAAAACTGTTTTTT CSASKGEDEKLFF
16 NA TRBJ2-7 NA TRBV5-6 TGTGCCAGCAGCCCATTTCGGGGTAGCGGAGTCCACGAGCAGTACTTC CASSPFRGSGVHEQYF
13 NA TRBJ2-4 NA TRBV28 TGTGCCAGCAGTTTATGGATCGAAAACATTCAGTACTTC CASSLWIENIQYF
13 TRBD2 TRBJ2-1 few TRBV6-5 TGTGCCTCCCGCACACTAGCGAACAATGAGCAGTTCTTC CASRTLANNEQFF
14 TRBD1 TRBJ1-1 few TRBV27 TGTGCCAGCAGCCAACAGGGGCTGAACGCTGAAGCTTTCTTT CASSQQGLNAEAFF
16 TRBD2 TRBJ2-7 few TRBV5-6 TGTGCCAGCAGTCCCGGGACTAGCGGGACGGGCTACGAGCAGTACTTC CASSPGTSGTGYEQYF
18 TRBD2 TRBJ2-5 many TRBV4-1 TGCGCCAGCAGCCATTTCACCTACGATAGCGGGACGACCCGGACCCAGTACTTC CASSHFTYDSGTTRTQYF
16 NA TRBJ2-6 few TRBV27 TGTGCCAGCAGTTTATCGAATGCGCTCTTCACCAACGTCCTGACTTTC CASSLSNALFTNVLTF
15 NA TRBJ2-4 NA TRBV7-9 TGTGCCAGCAGCTTAGGGTGCCGGTACCCTCACAAGCAGTACTTC CASSLGCRYPHKQYF
15 NA TRBJ1-2 NA TRBV9 TGTGCCAGCAGCGCCTCGGGGCGATTTGAGGATGGCTACACCTTC CASSASGRFEDGYTF
15 TRBD2 TRBJ2-7 NA TRBV5-1 TGCGCCAGCAGCCGGGATGGTGGGAGGGCATCCGAGCAGTACTTC CASSRDGGRASEQYF
13 NA TRBJ2-7 few TRBV27 TGTGCCAGCAGTTTGGACGGGGCCTCCGAGCAGTACTTC CASSLDGASEQYF
14 TRBD1 TRBJ1-2 few TRBV10-3 TGTGCCATCACTCCCGGACAGGGATTAGGTGGCTACACCTTC CAITPGQGLGGYTF
14 NA TRBJ1-6 NA TRBV9 TGTGCCAGCAGCGCGCTGAGTTATAATTCACCCCTCCACTTT CASSALSYNSPLHF
14 NA TRBJ1-1 NA TRBV7-2 TGTGCCAACATCAAGGGAGGGTTGAACACTGAAGCTTTCTTT CANIKGGLNTEAFF
13 TRBD2 TRBJ2-1 NA TRBV20-1 TGCAGTGCGATAGCGGGAGTTTGGGATGAGCAGTTCTTC CSAIAGVWDEQFF
14 NA TRBJ1-4 few TRBV4-1 TGCGCCAGCAGCCAAGTAGGCCAAGAGGAAAAACTGTTTTTT CASSQVGQEEKLFF
19 TRBD2 TRBJ2-4 NA TRBV7-9 TGTGCCAGCAGCTTAGCGCGAGATCGGGAGGGCGCGATCAAAAACATTCAGTACTTC CASSLARDREGAIKNIQYF
14 TRBD1 TRBJ1-1 few TRBV20-1 TGCAGTGCTAGAGATGACAGGGGGGGCACTGAAGCTTTCTTT CSARDDRGGTEAFF
12 NA TRBJ2-7 few TRBV20-1 TGCAGTGCTAGATTGAACTCCTACGAGCAGTACTTC CSARLNSYEQYF
14 TRBD1 TRBJ2-2 NA TRBV29-1 TGCAGCGTCCGGGACAGGGCCAACACCGGGGAGCTGTTTTTT CSVRDRANTGELFF
11 NA TRBJ2-1 few TRBV6-2/TRBV6-3 TGTGCCAGCAGTTATTGGGATGAGCAGTTCTTC CASSYWDEQFF
16 NA TRBJ2-2 NA TRBV3-1 TGTGCCAGCAGCCAAGACGATAGCGGCGACACCGGGGAGCTGTTTTTT CASSQDDSGDTGELFF
12 NA TRBJ2-7 many TRBV29-1 TGCAGCGTTTCTCTAGTTGGTTACGAGCAGTACTTC CSVSLVGYEQYF